This record looks at one T cell receptor beta chain sequence and its context. Antigen specificity is unknown. TCRdb called the reads again in MiXCR, with one record for every CDR3 protein. The table includes 150,000 to 200,000 distinct CDR3 sequences, around 15% detected once. The sample belongs to a study of T cell repertoires in cytomegalovirus infection. In the study overall: Evidence of both CMV infection and a matching HLA type came from public TCR beta signatures.

Germline V gives CDR1 MDHEN, CDR2 SYDVKM. This CDR3 region has 15 residues. V was clipped by 6 bases and J by 4 bases, with 17 bases between them. Whole-study results and caveats: Dominant in the ex vivo response were TCR beta clonotypes restricted by HLA-C and specific for CMV.

Sequencing was done on a sample of PBMCs. The receptor was derived from a human donor in good health (CMV status not recorded). Some clones in this sample may be carry-over from other donors' samples. V usage is TRBV28 and J usage is TRBJ2-3; D is tentatively TRBD1 or TRBD2 (5 bases each). The chain's CDR3 is CASRGSIGTADTQYF. The CDR3 coding sequence is TGTGCCAGCAGGGGAAGCATCGGGACGGCAGATACGCAGTATTTT.